A selection of T cell receptor beta chains follows, all from one sample in a study of cytomegalovirus exposure and HLA in healthy donors. This table comes from immunoSEQ multiplex PCR, and its TCRdb copy is limited to in-frame clones, with some not included. The sample lists some 170,000 clones, 75% to 90% occurring once. Sequencing was done on a sample of PBMCs. Receptor source: a woman aged 18-35 years in good health and CMV-seronegative. Each CDR3 is given with its conserved first and last residue. The D gene is left open where the match is weak. Expanded clones get a size class; other rows say once, few or many, or leave the size out.

V gene	J gene	D gene	clone size	CDR3 DNA	CDR3 protein
TRBV18	TRBJ2-7	NA	few	TGTGCCAGCCTGCGGAATAGGGGTGGCGAGCAGTACTTC	CASLRNRGGEQYF
TRBV18	TRBJ2-5	NA	NA	TGTGCCAGCTCACCACGGGAGACCCAAGAGACCCAGTACTTC	CASSPRETQETQYF
TRBV7-9	TRBJ1-5	NA	NA	TGTGCCAGCAGCTCCCCTTCGGGGCAGCCCCAGCATTTT	CASSSPSGQPQHF
TRBV6-5	TRBJ1-2	NA	NA	TGTGCCAGCACCTGGGCCCGGAATCCCTATGGCTACACCTTC	CASTWARNPYGYTF
TRBV5-6	TRBJ2-1	NA	NA	TGTGCCAGCAGCTATGGGTTCGCAGGGTTAGGCAATGAGCAGTTCTTC	CASSYGFAGLGNEQFF
TRBV5-1	TRBJ2-3	TRBD1	NA	TGCGCCAGCAGCCCGGGACAGGGGGCAGATACGCAGTATTTT	CASSPGQGADTQYF
TRBV29-1	TRBJ2-1	NA	NA	TGCAGCGTTGACAGGTACAATGAGCAGTTCTTC	CSVDRYNEQFF
TRBV19	TRBJ2-7	NA	NA	TGTGCCAGTAGTACGGCCAGGGCGAGCGCTGCAACTCCCCGGAAGCAGTACTTC	CASSTARASAATPRKQYF
TRBV6-1	TRBJ1-3	NA	NA	TGTGCCAGCACCCTCCTCGGGGGTTCTGGAAACACCATATATTTT	CASTLLGGSGNTIYF
TRBV2	TRBJ1-5	NA	NA	TGTGCCAGCAGTGACAGGTCCCCCAATCAGCCCCAGCATTTT	CASSDRSPNQPQHF
TRBV5-1	TRBJ1-2	TRBD1	few	TGCGCCAGCAGCTTGTCCCCTGGGACAGCTGGCTACACCTTC	CASSLSPGTAGYTF
TRBV10-3	TRBJ2-3	TRBD2	NA	TGTGCCATCAGTGAAAGGAGCGGGGGGCCGAGCACAGATACGCAGTATTTT	CAISERSGGPSTDTQYF
TRBV14	TRBJ1-4	TRBD1	NA	TGTGCCAGCAGCCATGGTCCAAGACAGGGAAATGAAAAACTGTTTTTT	CASSHGPRQGNEKLFF
TRBV5-1	TRBJ2-6	NA	NA	TGCGCCAGCAGCTTGGCCGGACAGACCTCTGGGGCCAACGTCCTGACTTTC	CASSLAGQTSGANVLTF
TRBV19	TRBJ1-2	NA	NA	TGTGCCAGTACGCAGGGATATGGCTACACCTTC	CASTQGYGYTF
TRBV10-3	TRBJ2-3	TRBD1	NA	TGTGCCATCAGAGACTCAACGGGACAGGGGATAGATACGCAGTATTTT	CAIRDSTGQGIDTQYF
TRBV5-1	TRBJ2-3	NA	NA	TGCGCCAGCAGCTTATCAGGCGATGATACGCAGTATTTT	CASSLSGDDTQYF
TRBV28	TRBJ1-1	TRBD1	NA	TGTGCCAGCAGTTCCAGTACAGACAGGGAGACTGAAGCTTTCTTT	CASSSSTDRETEAFF
TRBV5-1	TRBJ2-7	TRBD1	NA	TGCGCCAGCAGCTGGGACAGGGGGCCTTACGAGCAGTACTTC	CASSWDRGPYEQYF
TRBV5-1	TRBJ2-7	TRBD2	NA	TGCGCCAGCAGCTTGACGGGCAGGGAGGGTGACGAGCAGTACTTC	CASSLTGREGDEQYF
TRBV27	TRBJ1-2	NA	NA	TGTGCCAGCAGTTACGGGTATGGGGGACTGGAATCTCGACCTGACTATGGCTACACCTTC	CASSYGYGGLESRPDYGYTF
TRBV2	TRBJ1-5	NA	NA	TGTGCCAGCGGGGGGGCTGGGAGCAATCAGCCCCAGCATTTT	CASGGAGSNQPQHF
TRBV12-5	TRBJ1-5	NA	NA	TGTGCTAGTGGTTTGGTACTAGGCAGGCCCACCCGAATATATAGCAATCAGCCCCAGCATTTT	CASGLVLGRPTRIYSNQPQHF
TRBV4-2	TRBJ2-3	NA	NA	TGTGCCAGCAGCCAAGATCAGGCCATTGGGGATACGCAGTATTTT	CASSQDQAIGDTQYF
TRBV5-6	TRBJ1-5	TRBD1	NA	TGTGCCAGCAGCCTGTGGACAGGGGAAAACAATCAGCCCCAGCATTTT	CASSLWTGENNQPQHF
TRBV10-3	TRBJ2-7	TRBD1	NA	TGTGCCATCAACGCCGGGACAGGGATTAGCTCCTACGAGCAGTACTTC	CAINAGTGISSYEQYF
TRBV19	TRBJ2-1	NA	NA	TGTGCCAGTAGTATTGTGGGTCAGGGTGAGCAGTTCTTC	CASSIVGQGEQFF
TRBV9	TRBJ2-2	TRBD2	NA	TGTGCCAGCAGCGTAGAAGGGCTAGCGGGGGGAACCGGGGAGCTGTTTTTT	CASSVEGLAGGTGELFF
TRBV7-9	TRBJ1-1	NA	NA	TGTGCCAGCAGCGTATTAGAGCAAGCTTTCTTT	CASSVLEQAFF
TRBV7-2	TRBJ1-2	NA	NA	TGTGCCAGCAGCTCACACAGGGCCAGTGGCTACACCTTC	CASSSHRASGYTF
TRBV7-9	TRBJ1-1	TRBD1	NA	TGTGCCAGCAGCTTAGATCAGGGGGCGATTACTGAAGCTTTCTTT	CASSLDQGAITEAFF
TRBV4-1	TRBJ2-3	TRBD2	NA	TGCGCCAGCAGCCGTGTTGCGGGGGGGGGCCCCTCCGCAGATACGCAGTATTTT	CASSRVAGGGPSADTQYF
TRBV6-1	TRBJ2-7	NA	once	TGTGCCAGCAGTGAAGAGAGTTCAAGCTCCTACGAGCAGTACTTC	CASSEESSSSYEQYF
TRBV29-1	TRBJ2-7	NA	once	TGCAGCGTTGCGGCCCTCTTAGTAACAGGCGTCGAGCAGTACTTC	CSVAALLVTGVEQYF
TRBV6-5	TRBJ1-6	NA	NA	TGTGCCAGCAGTTACTCGGAGGGGAGCGGCTCACCCCTCCACTTT	CASSYSEGSGSPLHF
TRBV12-5	TRBJ2-3	NA	NA	TGTGCTAGTGGCCCCAGGGTTCCGCAGTATTTT	CASGPRVPQYF
TRBV30	TRBJ2-1	TRBD1	NA	TGTGCCCTCTCCCGGGACAGTCTCTACAATGAGCAGTTCTTC	CALSRDSLYNEQFF
TRBV5-6	TRBJ2-2	NA	once	TGTGCCAGCAGCTTGGGGTCAGAGGAGCTGTTTTTT	CASSLGSEELFF
TRBV29-1	TRBJ1-1	NA	NA	TGCAGCGTTGGATACAGGGAAACTGAAGCTTTCTTT	CSVGYRETEAFF
TRBV19	TRBJ2-7	NA	NA	TGTGCCAGTAGTATCGACGGGGAAAGTCCCTACGAGCAGTACTTC	CASSIDGESPYEQYF
TRBV15	TRBJ2-7	NA	NA	TGTGCCACCAGCCGGGATTTCAGCTACGAGCAGTACTTC	CATSRDFSYEQYF
TRBV4-3	TRBJ2-7	TRBD2	NA	TGCGCCAGCAGCCAAGATTTGCGGTCCGCGGGAGGGCCGGAGGAGCAGTACTTC	CASSQDLRSAGGPEEQYF
TRBV7-9	TRBJ1-2	NA	NA	TGTGCCAGCAGCTTGGACGGCGGACTTTATGGCTACACCTTC	CASSLDGGLYGYTF
TRBV5-5	TRBJ2-1	NA	NA	TGTGCCAGCAGCCCGTTACAGGAGGAGCAGTTCTTC	CASSPLQEEQFF
TRBV11-3	TRBJ2-1	TRBD2	once	TGTGCCAGCAGCTTAAATAGCGGGAGGATTGAGCAGTTCTTC	CASSLNSGRIEQFF
TRBV9	TRBJ2-1	NA	NA	TGTGCCAGCAGCCCGGGACACTTCAATGAGCAGTTCTTC	CASSPGHFNEQFF
TRBV7-8	TRBJ2-7	TRBD2	once	TGTGCCAGCAGCTTAGATGGCGGGAGGGGTACCTACGAGCAGTACTTC	CASSLDGGRGTYEQYF
TRBV6-4	TRBJ2-3	NA	NA	TGTGCCAGCACTCTACGGGTAGATACGCAGTATTTT	CASTLRVDTQYF
TRBV10-3	TRBJ2-2	TRBD2	NA	TGTGCCATCAGTGAGCTGGGACTAGCGGGTAACACCGGGGAGCTGTTTTTT	CAISELGLAGNTGELFF
TRBV5-1	TRBJ1-1	NA	NA	TGCGCCAGCAGCTTGGACCAGGGTATGGGTGGAACTGAAGCTTTCTTT	CASSLDQGMGGTEAFF
TRBV28	TRBJ1-5	NA	NA	TGTGCCAGCAGTTCAGGGGCGGAGAGCAATCAGCCCCAGCATTTT	CASSSGAESNQPQHF
TRBV7-9	TRBJ2-7	TRBD2	NA	TGTGCCAGCAGCTTAAGGGCGGGAGGCGAAAACGAGCAGTACTTC	CASSLRAGGENEQYF
TRBV4-1	TRBJ1-5	NA	NA	TGCGCCAGTTCAACCACGCAGGGTCTTAGCAATCAGCCCCAGCATTTT	CASSTTQGLSNQPQHF